This T cell receptor (beta chain) was captured by sequencing in a study of tumor-infiltrating lymphocytes in glioblastoma multiforme. Whole-study results and caveats: Clone frequencies may be distorted by unequal TCR transcripts per cell. Just one glioblastoma patient contributed to the TCR-mutation comparison.

Concerning this clonotype: The antigen remains unidentified.

TCRB libraries came from RNA via three nested multiplex PCR rounds. Input was about 450 ng total RNA, reverse-transcribed with a C-beta primer. TCRdb re-analysed the multiplex PCR reads in MiXCR, keeping a single row per CDR3 protein. This sample has around 15,000 distinct CDR3 sequences, with 73% found just once. V dropped 10 bases and J dropped 13; count of bases not matched to a gene: 20. Germline V gives CDR1 SGHAT, CDR2 FQNNGV. CDR3 length equals 15 residues. The chain carries TRBV11-2 and TRBJ2-1; 9 bases align to TRBD2. The sample comprised brain tumor tissue. The receptor comes from a male donor with glioblastoma. The CDR3: CATDARAGGLYDQFF. In DNA form, the CDR3 reads TGTGCCACCGACGCGAGAGCGGGAGGTCTCTACGACCAGTTCTTC.